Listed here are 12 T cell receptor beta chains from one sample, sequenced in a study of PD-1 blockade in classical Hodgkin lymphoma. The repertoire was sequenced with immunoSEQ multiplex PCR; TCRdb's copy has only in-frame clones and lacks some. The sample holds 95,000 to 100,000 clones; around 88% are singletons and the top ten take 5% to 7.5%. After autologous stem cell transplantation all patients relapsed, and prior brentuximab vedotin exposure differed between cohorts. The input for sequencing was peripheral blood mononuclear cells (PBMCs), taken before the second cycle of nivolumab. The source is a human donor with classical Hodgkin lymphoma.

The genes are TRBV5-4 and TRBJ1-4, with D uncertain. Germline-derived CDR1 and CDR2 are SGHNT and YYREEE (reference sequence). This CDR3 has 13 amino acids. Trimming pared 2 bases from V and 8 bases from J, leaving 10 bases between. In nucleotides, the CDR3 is TGTGCCAGCAGCTTCGGACCGGGGGAAAAACTGTTTTTT. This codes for CASSFGPGEKLFF.

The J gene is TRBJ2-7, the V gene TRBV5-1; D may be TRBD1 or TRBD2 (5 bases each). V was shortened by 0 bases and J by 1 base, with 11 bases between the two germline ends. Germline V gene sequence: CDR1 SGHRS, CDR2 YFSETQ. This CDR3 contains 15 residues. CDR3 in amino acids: CASSLGGAASYEQYF. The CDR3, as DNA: TGCGCCAGCAGCTTGGGAGGGGCCGCGTCCTACGAGCAGTACTTC.

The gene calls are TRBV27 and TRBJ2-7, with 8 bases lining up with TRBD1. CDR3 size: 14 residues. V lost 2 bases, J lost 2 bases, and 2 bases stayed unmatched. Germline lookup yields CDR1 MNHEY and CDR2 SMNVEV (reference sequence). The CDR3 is CASSLQGAAYEQYF. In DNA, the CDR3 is TGTGCCAGCAGTTTACAGGGGGCCGCCTACGAGCAGTACTTC.

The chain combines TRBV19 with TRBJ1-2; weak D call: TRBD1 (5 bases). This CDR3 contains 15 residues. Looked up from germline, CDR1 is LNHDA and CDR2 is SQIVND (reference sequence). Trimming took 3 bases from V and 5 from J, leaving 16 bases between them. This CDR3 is CASSISRDAGYGYTF. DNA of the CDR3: TGTGCCAGTAGTATCTCGCGGGACGCAGGTTATGGCTACACCTTC.

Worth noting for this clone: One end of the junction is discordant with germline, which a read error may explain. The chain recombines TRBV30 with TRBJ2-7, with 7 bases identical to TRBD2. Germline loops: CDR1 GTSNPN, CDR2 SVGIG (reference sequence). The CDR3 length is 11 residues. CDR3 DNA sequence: TGTGCCTGGAGTCCGGGACTATCTACACACTTC. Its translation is CAWSPGLSTHF.

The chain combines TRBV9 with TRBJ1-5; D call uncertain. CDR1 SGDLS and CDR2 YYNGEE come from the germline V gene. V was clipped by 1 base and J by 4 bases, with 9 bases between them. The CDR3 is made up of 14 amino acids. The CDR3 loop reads CASSVYGGNQPQHF. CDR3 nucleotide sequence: TGTGCCAGCAGCGTATATGGAGGGAATCAGCCCCAGCATTTT.

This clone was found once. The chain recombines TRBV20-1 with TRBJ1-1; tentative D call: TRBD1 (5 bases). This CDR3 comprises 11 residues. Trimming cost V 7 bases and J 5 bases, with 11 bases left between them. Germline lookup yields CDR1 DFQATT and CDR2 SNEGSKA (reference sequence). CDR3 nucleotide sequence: TGCAGTGTGACAGCCCGGACTGAAGCTTTCTTT. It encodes CSVTARTEAFF.

The CDR3: CASSRGQGANEQYF. In nucleotides, the CDR3 is TGTGCCAGCAGTCGCGGACAGGGAGCTAACGAGCAGTACTTC. V usage is TRBV5-6 and J usage is TRBJ2-7, with 8 nucleotides matching TRBD1. The V gene end was trimmed by 5 bases and the J gene end by 5 bases; junction bases not matched to a gene: 9. CDR1 and CDR2 from the germline V gene are SGHDT and YYEEEE. The CDR3 is 14 residues long.

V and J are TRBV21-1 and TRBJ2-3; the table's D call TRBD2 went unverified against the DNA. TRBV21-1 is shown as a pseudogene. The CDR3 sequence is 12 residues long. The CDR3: CASSLKWRSGYF. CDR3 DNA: TGTGCCAGCAGCCTTAAATGGCGGTCCGGATATTTT.

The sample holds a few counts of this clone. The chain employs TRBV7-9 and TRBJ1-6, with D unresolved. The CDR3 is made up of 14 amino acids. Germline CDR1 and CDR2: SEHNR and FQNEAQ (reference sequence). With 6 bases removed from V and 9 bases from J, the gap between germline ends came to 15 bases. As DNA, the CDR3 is TGTGCCAGCAGTTGGGGAGGTGGCGGTTCACCCCTCCACTTT. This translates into CASSWGGGGSPLHF. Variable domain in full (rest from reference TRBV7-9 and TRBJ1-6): DTGVSQNPRHKITKRGQNVTFRCDPISEHNRLYWYRQTLGQGPEFLTYFQNEAQLEKSRLLSDRFSAERPKGSFSTLEIQRTEQGDSAMYLCASSWGGGGSPLHFGNGTRLTVT.

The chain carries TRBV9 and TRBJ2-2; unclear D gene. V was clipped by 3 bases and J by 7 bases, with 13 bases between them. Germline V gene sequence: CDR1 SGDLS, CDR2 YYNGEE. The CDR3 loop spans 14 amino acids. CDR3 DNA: TGTGCCAGCAGCGCCAATTACATTCGCGGGGAGCTGTTTTTT. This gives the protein CASSANYIRGELFF.

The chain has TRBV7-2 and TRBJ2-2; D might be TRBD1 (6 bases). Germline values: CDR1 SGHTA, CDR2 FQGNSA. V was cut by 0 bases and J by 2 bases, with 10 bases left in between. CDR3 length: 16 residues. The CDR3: CASSLAGAKNTGELFF. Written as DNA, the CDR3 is TGTGCCAGCAGCTTAGCGGGGGCGAAAAACACCGGGGAGCTGTTTTTT.